One and the same sample provided the 2 T cell receptor beta chains below, sequenced in a study of Ad26.COV2.S vaccination and SARS-CoV-2 variants. The treatment is: about 20 received Ad26.COV2.S at low or high dose, single or two shots; roughly five received placebo; per-sample allocation not given. Sampling occurred on day 63 after the first vaccine or placebo injection. Generated by immunoSEQ multiplex PCR, the TCRdb table keeps only in-frame clones and is missing some. Among hundreds of thousands of clones listed, roughly 87% were seen once. Sequencing used peripheral blood, obtained in a trial of Ad26.COV2.S vaccine versus placebo. The receptors were sampled from a person aged 18 to 59 who received the Ad26.COV2.S COVID-19 vaccine or a placebo.

V gene TRBV4-1 combines with J gene TRBJ1-5, with D maybe TRBD1 (6 bases). The CDR3 covers 18 residues. Germline values: CDR1 MGHRA, CDR2 YSYEKL. V dropped 0 bases and J dropped 6 bases, with 21 bases sitting between them. The CDR3 region is CASSQDKTLTGPGQPQHF. CDR3 coding DNA: TGCGCCAGCAGCCAAGATAAGACCCTCACAGGGCCGGGTCAGCCCCAGCATTTT.

Here the CDR3 reads CSVGGVGGKGNSNQPQHF. The CDR3 DNA is TGCAGCGTGGGAGGGGTAGGAGGGAAGGGAAATAGCAATCAGCCCCAGCATTTT. The chain recombines TRBV29-1 with TRBJ1-5, with a possible D match to TRBD1 (5 bases). In germline, CDR1 is SQVTM, CDR2 ANQGSEA. Trimming took 6 bases from V and 0 from J, leaving 24 bases between them. The CDR3 is 18 amino acids.